The sequence of this TCR beta chain was determined in a study of neurological immune-mediated disorders. Study-wide results and limits: HTLV-1-associated myelopathy had the most TCR clonal expansion, whereas multiple sclerosis had the least (lower than in healthy controls).

Germline lookup yields CDR1 MNHNY and CDR2 SVGAGI (reference sequence). V was pared by 7 bases and J by 1 base, with 2 bases of the junction left unmatched. The CDR3 runs 13 residues. Sorted libraries used about 1 million CD4+ or CD8+ T cells. The table lists this clonotype with many counts. Its antigen remains unidentified. Synthesis of cDNA was carried out by template-switch 5'RACE. The reaction used 10-nucleotide random UMIs. TCRdb passed the 5' RACE reads through MiXCR, listing each CDR3 protein once. This sample has 20,000 to 25,000 distinct CDR3 sequences, with 5% to 7% found just once. Specimen: CD8+ T cells from blood. The receptor was isolated from a young man in good health. The J gene is TRBJ2-3, the V gene TRBV6-6, with TRBD1 matching over 7 bases. In DNA form, the CDR3 reads TGTGCCAGCAACGGACAGGGCACAGATACGCAGTATTTT. Translating it yields CASNGQGTDTQYF.